This TCR beta chain appears in the sequencing data of a study of Ad26.COV2.S vaccination and SARS-CoV-2 variants. Treatment noted: around 19 received Ad26.COV2.S at low or high dose, single or two shots; 5 received placebo; per-sample allocation not given. Collection of samples fell on day 63 after the first vaccine or placebo injection. Profiled with immunoSEQ multiplex PCR; TCRdb holds only in-frame clones, not every one. Counted here are roughly 390,000 clones, roughly nine tenths occurring once; the ten biggest clones make up more than 3%. Germline V gene data show CDR1 as SGHRS and CDR2 as YFSETQ. This CDR3 comprises 14 residues. V lost 4 bases, J lost 8 bases, and 5 bases stayed unmatched.

The source of this sequence is a person between 18 and 60 years old who received the Ad26.COV2.S COVID-19 vaccine or a placebo. Sequencing was performed on peripheral blood, taken in a trial of Ad26.COV2.S vaccine versus placebo. This chain links TRBV5-1 with TRBJ2-1; 11 bases agree with TRBD1. CDR3 amino acids: CASSPGQGAHEQFF. The CDR3 DNA follows: TGCGCCAGCAGCCCAGGACAGGGGGCACATGAGCAGTTCTTC.